The 10 T cell receptor beta chains presented below share a single source sample, sequenced in a study of T cells in Graves' hyperthyroidism and ophthalmopathy (dated 2019 in TCRdb). Receptor amplification or capture employed multiplex PCR. The reads were generated on an Illumina HiSeq 2000. Amplification of TCR beta CDR3 regions was carried out from RNA transcripts. The TCR CDR3 was subjected to a first round of RT-PCR using the HTBI primer set and the Qiagen OneStep RT-PCR kit. TCRdb reran the public reads through fastp at Q25 and MiXCR, keeping productive beta chains. Every distinct CDR3 protein forms one entry, paired with its most common genes and DNA. The sample includes 200,000 to 300,000 distinct CDR3 sequences, with about a sixth observed a single time. The ten top clones hold 28% of the sample. Sequenced material: blood. All receptors come from a young woman with Graves' ophthalmopathy.

This clonotype was recorded many times. The J gene is TRBJ1-2, the V gene TRBV29-1; D not certain. Trimming took 7 bases from V and 8 from J, leaving 20 bases between them. Germline CDR1 and CDR2: SQVTM and ANQGSEA. The CDR3 spans 13 residues. This CDR3 reads CSAGLDKDRGYTF. Here the CDR3 DNA reads TGCAGCGCCGGCCTTGACAAAGACCGGGGCTACACCTTC. The complete variable domain, with remaining parts taken from reference TRBV29-1 and TRBJ1-2, reads SAVISQKPSRDICQRGTSLTIQCQVDSQVTMMFWYRQQPGQSLTLIATANQGSEATYESGFVIDKFPISRPNLTFSTLTVSNMSPEDSSIYLCSAGLDKDRGYTFGSGTRLTVV.

This clonotype was counted at least ten times. The chain links TRBV11-1 to TRBJ2-5; 10 nucleotides match TRBD2. The CDR3 length is 14 residues. Germline V gene sequence: CDR1 SGHAT, CDR2 FQDESV (reference sequence). The trim removed 4 bases at V and 4 bases at J, leaving 3 bases unmatched. DNA for the CDR3: TGTGCCAGCAGCTCCTTAGCGGGAGGAGAGACCCAGTACTTC. Its protein product is CASSSLAGGETQYF.

This clonotype was counted ten times or more. This chain connects TRBV4-3 to TRBJ1-1; no clear D gene. CDR1 LGHNA and CDR2 YSLEER come from the germline V gene. Trimming took 0 bases from V and 8 from J, leaving 10 bases between them. This CDR3 has 13 residues. The CDR3 here is CASSQEPGAEAFF. The CDR3 DNA is TGCGCCAGCAGCCAAGAACCGGGCGCGGAAGCTTTCTTT.

This clonotype was observed many times. This chain joins TRBV15 and TRBJ2-2, with D tentatively TRBD1 (5 bases). V was clipped by 3 bases and J by 3 bases, with 14 bases between them. The length of the CDR3 is 16 residues. CDR1 and CDR2 from the germline V gene are LNHNV and YYDKDF (reference sequence). This chain's CDR3 is CATSSLDRGYTGELFF. CDR3 nucleotide sequence: TGTGCCACCAGCAGTCTAGATAGGGGCTACACCGGGGAGCTGTTTTTT.

This clonotype has a handful of counts. A much larger clone sits a single nucleotide away, making a read error possible. The V gene is TRBV30, the J gene TRBJ2-1; 7 bases map to TRBD2. CDR3 size: 12 residues. Germline CDR1 is GTSNPN and CDR2 is SVGIG (reference sequence). V trimming: 2 bases; J trimming: 15 bases; junction bases outside the gene matches: 10. The CDR3 spells CAWSLGSGIWFF. Written as DNA, the CDR3 is TGTGCCTGGAGTCTAGGCAGCGGGATCTGGTTCTTC.

CDR3 in amino acids: CASSLAPGQGDRGELFF. CDR3 nucleotide sequence: TGTGCCAGCAGCTTAGCCCCGGGACAGGGGGATAGAGGGGAGCTGTTTTTT. The rearrangement links TRBV11-3 to TRBJ2-2; 11 bases line up with TRBD1. CDR3 size: 17 residues. CDR1 is SGHNT, CDR2 YENEEA, per germline. After removal of 1 base from V and 8 bases from J, the junction contained 9 bases not matched to a gene.

The table lists this clonotype with many counts. This sequence joins TRBV5-1 and TRBJ1-3; no clear D. V lost 0 bases, J lost 0 bases, and 7 bases lay in between. Looked up from germline, CDR1 is SGHRS and CDR2 is YFSETQ. This CDR3 spans 15 amino acids. In DNA, the CDR3 is TGCGCCAGCAGCTTGGACGGCCTCTCTGGAAACACCATATATTTT. Translating gives CASSLDGLSGNTIYF.

This sequence joins TRBV20-1 and TRBJ1-5; TRBD1 matches at 9 bases. The germline CDR1 and CDR2 sequences are DFQATT and SNEGSKA (reference sequence). The CDR3 contains 13 residues. With 5 bases clipped from V and 7 bases from J, the junction kept 6 bases outside the gene matches. The DNA of the CDR3 is TGCAGTGCTTCAAGACAGGGGGGACAGCCCCAGCATTTT. Translating it yields CSASRQGGQPQHF.

The J gene is TRBJ2-7, the V gene TRBV20-1; TRBD2 matches 11 bases. From germline, CDR1 is DFQATT and CDR2 SNEGSKA (reference sequence). With 0 bases clipped from V and 2 bases from J, the junction kept 6 bases outside the gene matches. This CDR3 spans 16 amino acids. The DNA of the CDR3 is TGCAGTGCTAGAGATCATGGTAGCGGGGGGGCCTACGAGCAGTACTTC. Translating it yields CSARDHGSGGAYEQYF.

This clonotype appeared many times. CDR3 region: CASSPWTSGLDTQYF. Written as DNA, the CDR3 is TGCGCCAGCAGCCCTTGGACTAGCGGGCTAGATACGCAGTATTTT. J is TRBJ2-3 and V is TRBV5-1; 11 bases are a match to TRBD2. Germline CDR1 reads SGHRS; CDR2 reads YFSETQ. V was pared by 4 bases and J by 5 bases, with 6 bases of the junction left unmatched. This CDR3 is built from 15 residues.